One and the same sample provided the 24 T cell receptor beta chains below, sequenced in a study of cytomegalovirus exposure and HLA in healthy donors. The PCR ran on 60 Vbeta and 13 Jbeta primers. Here immunoSEQ multiplex PCR was the method, and the copy in TCRdb shows in-frame clones only, minus some. The repertoire holds roughly 70,000 clones, with around 78% as singletons. Sequencing was carried out using PBMCs. The receptors originated from a man aged 50-59 years in good health and CMV-seronegative.

A single count supports this clone. The same CDR3 also results from other DNA sequences found in this sample. The chain carries TRBV30 and TRBJ2-7, with 7 bases lining up with TRBD1. The J segment lost 4 bases and the V segment lost 5 bases, leaving 2 bases of the junction unmatched. Germline V CDR1 and CDR2: GTSNPN, SVGIG (reference sequence). CDR3 length equals 11 residues. CDR3: CAWGTAYEQYF. The DNA for the CDR3 is TGTGCCTGGGGGACAGCTTACGAGCAGTACTTC.

This clone showed up just a few times. The rearrangement uses TRBV4-1 and TRBJ2-3; 9 bases line up with TRBD2. J lost 5 bases, V lost 6 bases, and 6 bases had no gene match. In germline, CDR1 is MGHRA, CDR2 YSYEKL. This CDR3 contains 14 residues. CDR3 coding DNA: TGCGCCAGCAGAACGGAGCGGGAGGTAGATACGCAGTATTTT. Translated: CASRTEREVDTQYF.

The genes are TRBV30 and TRBJ2-1, with D perhaps TRBD1 (5 bases). There are 15 residues in the CDR3. Trimming cost V 4 bases and J 0 bases, with 13 bases left between them. CDR1 and CDR2 from the germline V gene are GTSNPN and SVGIG (reference sequence). The CDR3 sequence: CAWKSRQSSYNEQFF. The CDR3 DNA sequence: TGTGCCTGGAAGTCAAGACAGAGCTCCTACAATGAGCAGTTCTTC.

The chain recombines TRBV28 with TRBJ2-3, with D possibly matching TRBD2 (5 bases). The germline V gene has CDR1 MDHEN and CDR2 SYDVKM. The ends were cut back, 5 bases at V and 1 base at J, with 16 bases in the middle. This CDR3 spans 16 amino acids. CDR3 sequence: CASSIAREAGTDTQYF. The DNA for the CDR3 is TGTGCCAGCAGTATTGCCCGTGAAGCGGGCACAGATACGCAGTATTTT.

This chain connects TRBV2 to TRBJ2-3, with 7 bases aligning to TRBD1. After removal of 8 bases from V and 5 bases from J, the junction contained 19 bases not matched to a gene. The CDR3 spans 17 residues. Germline V gene data show CDR1 as SNHLY and CDR2 as FYNNEI. The CDR3 here is CASQEIGAGGTGDTQYF. The CDR3, as DNA: TGTGCCAGCCAGGAGATAGGGGCAGGGGGAACGGGAGATACGCAGTATTTT. The full variable domain, its missing parts supplied by reference TRBV2 and TRBJ2-3, is EPEVTQTPSHQVTQMGQEVILRCVPISNHLYFYWYRQILGQKVEFLVSFYNNEISEKSEIFDDQFSVERPDGSNFTLKIRSTKLEDSAMYFCASQEIGAGGTGDTQYFGPGTRLTVL.

As for this clone: At one boundary the junction diverges from the germline segment, which might be a read error. This chain joins TRBV7-7 and TRBJ2-1, with D possibly being TRBD1 (6 bases). Germline V gene sequence: CDR1 SSHAT, CDR2 FNYEAQ (reference sequence). The CDR3 has 15 residues. CDR3 loop: CASSQGHPSYNEQFF. DNA of the CDR3: TGTGCTAGCAGCCAGGGACATCCCTCCTACAATGAGCAGTTCTTC.

In nucleotides, the CDR3 is TGCGCCAGCAGCCAAGTTGAGGGAGGGGGTTCGGATACGCAGTATTTT. Residues: CASSQVEGGGSDTQYF. The chain combines TRBV4-3 with TRBJ2-3, with D possibly being TRBD2 (7 bases). CDR3 length: 16 residues. Trimming removed 1 base from V and 6 bases from J, with 17 bases in between. Germline values: CDR1 LGHNA, CDR2 YSLEER.

This chain joins TRBV28 and TRBJ2-6, with D possibly TRBD2 on 5 matching bases. The germline gives CDR1 MDHEN, CDR2 SYDVKM. This CDR3 has 15 amino acids. V dropped 6 bases and J dropped 2 bases, with 11 bases sitting between them. CDR3 nucleotides: TGTGCCAGCAGATTTGACGGGACTGGGGCCAACGTCCTGACTTTC. This encodes CASRFDGTGANVLTF.

The V gene is TRBV19, the J gene TRBJ1-1, with a possible D match to TRBD1 (6 bases). This CDR3 comprises 15 residues. Germline values: CDR1 LNHDA, CDR2 SQIVND (reference sequence). Trimming left V 11 bases short and J 2 bases short, with 21 bases between. The CDR3 region is CASSMPTRGNTEAFF. In DNA, the CDR3 is TGTGCCTCCAGTATGCCGACCAGGGGTAACACTGAAGCTTTCTTT.

J is TRBJ1-1 and V is TRBV6-5, with 8 bases matching TRBD1. Germline V gene sequence: CDR1 MNHEY, CDR2 SVGAGI. Losses at the gene ends were 6 bases for V and 1 base for J; bases not matched to a gene: 4. The CDR3 loop spans 14 amino acids. This CDR3 reads CASRTGAPNTEAFF. The CDR3 DNA follows: TGTGCCAGCAGGACAGGGGCCCCGAACACTGAAGCTTTCTTT.

The chain is built from TRBV11-2 and TRBJ1-5; 9 nucleotides agree with TRBD1. Germline trimming cut 5 bases from V and 7 bases from J; bases unmatched to any gene: 3. CDR1 and CDR2 (germline): SGHAT, FQNNGV. The CDR3 is made up of 13 amino acids. Here the CDR3 reads CASSGDREQPQHF. As DNA, the CDR3 is TGTGCCAGCAGCGGGGACAGGGAACAGCCCCAGCATTTT.

This chain uses TRBV7-3 with TRBJ1-1; D call uncertain. This CDR3 region has 14 residues. Germline V gene data show CDR1 as SGHTA and CDR2 as FQGTGA. Trimming took off 5 bases at V and 1 base at J, with 11 bases between the two ends. This CDR3 is CASSPGAENTEAFF. CDR3 bases: TGTGCCAGCAGCCCCGGAGCAGAGAACACTGAAGCTTTCTTT.

The gene calls are TRBV2 and TRBJ2-5; a possible D gene is TRBD2 (6 bases). V was clipped by 6 bases and J by 2 bases, with 16 bases between them. The CDR3 is made up of 15 amino acids. Germline values: CDR1 SNHLY, CDR2 FYNNEI. CDR3: CASRTSGQRQETQYF. The CDR3 DNA reads as TGTGCCAGCAGGACAAGCGGGCAAAGACAAGAGACCCAGTACTTC.

The CDR3 bases are TGTGCCAGTAGCTCGACGGACAGGTACTACGAGCAGTACTTC. Translation: CASSSTDRYYEQYF. The chain has TRBV19 and TRBJ2-7; 7 bases match TRBD1. With V trimmed by 6 bases and J by 3 bases, 8 bases remained unmatched. Germline V CDR1 and CDR2: LNHDA, SQIVND (reference sequence). This CDR3 region has 14 residues.

This clone occurred once. This chain uses TRBV5-1 with TRBJ2-7; 9 bases agree with TRBD1. Germline assignment: CDR1 SGHRS and CDR2 YFSETQ. J was trimmed by 3 bases and V by 3 bases; bases with no gene match: 10. The CDR3 totals 16 residues. The CDR3 is CASSSPAGQGVYEQYF. DNA of the CDR3: TGCGCCAGCAGCTCCCCGGCGGGACAGGGCGTCTACGAGCAGTACTTC.

The V gene is TRBV7-6, the J gene TRBJ2-1, with 12 bases that match TRBD2. Looked up from germline, CDR1 is SGHVS and CDR2 is FNYEAQ. The CDR3 has 16 amino acids. V dropped 1 base and J dropped 12; count of bases not matched to a gene: 10. CDR3 in DNA: TGTGCCAGCAGCTTAGAACAGTCTAGCGGGAGGGAAAGGCAGTTCTTC. Its translation is CASSLEQSSGRERQFF.

The genes are TRBV27 and TRBJ2-7; maybe TRBD2 (5 bases). Germline CDR1 is MNHEY and CDR2 is SMNVEV (reference sequence). This CDR3 comprises 16 residues. Trimming removed 2 bases from V and 5 bases from J, with 19 bases in between. Here the CDR3 DNA reads TGTGCCAGCAGTTTAAGCTTAGGGCTAGGAGGTGACGAGCAGTACTTC. Amino acids: CASSLSLGLGGDEQYF.

The chain combines TRBV6-1 with TRBJ1-1; D possibly corresponds to TRBD1 (6 bases). The length of the CDR3 is 15 residues. Germline-derived CDR1 and CDR2 are MNHNS and SASEGT. Trimming stripped 3 bases from V and 1 base from J, with 12 bases between. DNA for the CDR3: TGTGCCAGCAGTGACGTCGGACAGCCGAACACTGAAGCTTTCTTT. This codes for CASSDVGQPNTEAFF.

The chain joins TRBV10-3 to TRBJ2-3, with D tentatively TRBD1 (5 bases). The V end was cut by 3 bases, the J end by 6 bases, with 10 bases between. CDR3 length: 13 amino acids. The germline CDR1 and CDR2 sequences are ENHRY and SYGVKD. The CDR3 DNA sequence: TGTGCCATCAGTGACAGGGCCCGGGATACGCAGTATTTT. Protein: CAISDRARDTQYF.

The chain links TRBV29-1 to TRBJ1-2; D is unclear. Germline CDR1 is SQVTM and CDR2 is ANQGSEA. The V end lost 6 bases, the J end lost 5 bases, and 16 bases lay between the germline ends. This CDR3 is built from 13 residues. CDR3 nucleotides: TGCAGCGTGTTGTTGGCCGACTATTATGGCTACACCTTC. Amino acid sequence: CSVLLADYYGYTF.

The CDR3 loop reads CASSLASSWASTDTQYF. The CDR3 DNA follows: TGCGCCAGCAGCTTGGCCTCCTCCTGGGCTAGCACAGATACGCAGTATTTT. The V and J genes are TRBV5-1 and TRBJ2-3; no definite D call. The germline V gene has CDR1 SGHRS and CDR2 YFSETQ. The CDR3 is 17 residues long. V was cut by 0 bases and J by 0 bases, with 14 bases left in between.

V and J are TRBV7-3 and TRBJ2-1; the D gene is possibly TRBD2 (6 bases). Trimming took 1 base from V and 12 from J, leaving 13 bases between them. Germline CDR1 and CDR2: SGHTA and FQGTGA. The CDR3 loop spans 13 amino acids. CDR3 protein: CASSLMDSGLQFF. The CDR3, as DNA: TGTGCCAGCAGCTTAATGGACTCGGGACTGCAGTTCTTC.

The chain links TRBV5-1 to TRBJ1-2; D uncertain. V lost 0 bases to trimming and J lost 8 bases, with 11 bases between them. The CDR3 loop spans 13 amino acids. Germline values: CDR1 SGHRS, CDR2 YFSETQ. CDR3 bases: TGCGCCAGCAGCTTGGAAGGAAGCAGGGGCTACACCTTC. Translated: CASSLEGSRGYTF. The full variable domain, with the rest looked up from reference TRBV5-1 and TRBJ1-2, is KAGVTQTPRYLIKTRGQQVTLSCSPISGHRSVSWYQQTPGQGLQFLFEYFSETQRNKGNFPGRFSGRQFSNSRSEMNVSTLELGDSALYLCASSLEGSRGYTFGSGTRLTVV.

Regarding this clone: The sample carries other DNA sequences with the same CDR3. The chain's CDR3 is CAWQTGPNEKLFF. CDR3 DNA sequence: TGTGCCTGGCAGACAGGACCTAATGAAAAACTGTTTTTT. V usage is TRBV30 and J usage is TRBJ1-4; possibly TRBD1 for D (6 bases). The CDR3 loop spans 13 amino acids. CDR1 is GTSNPN and CDR2 is SVGIG in the germline V gene (reference sequence). V lost 5 bases and J 3 bases, leaving 10 bases between the germline ends.